This T cell receptor beta chain was observed in a study of response to subunit inactivated influenza vaccine (dated by TCRdb to the late 2010s). Regarding the study in general: Deep quantitative T cell receptor repertoire profiling was used in the study to track responses to a trivalent subunit inactivated influenza vaccine. The full study reports these points: The authors suggested that each seasonal influenza vaccination may recruit only a limited number of new T cells.

The method was RT-PCR. The listed sequencing device is Illumina HiSeq 2500. TCRdb reprocessed the public reads (quality trimming at Q25 with fastp, clone calling with MiXCR) and kept in-frame beta chains. Duplicate CDR3 protein sequences are folded into a single record with the most common DNA and genes. The sample contains a few hundred thousand distinct CDR3 sequences, 20% to 25% of them found a single time. The ten largest clones capture 10% to 13% of the sample. For this clonotype: Its antigen is still unknown. No qualities accompany the bases; no much larger clone lies one base away.

Taken from cysteine to phenylalanine, the CDR3 has 16 residues. Of all the DNA, just the CDR3 is kept, 48 bases in frame from base 1. From V the trimming removes 5 bases and from J it removes 2 bases, while the gene matches leave 7 bases of the junction unaccounted for. Taken from the germline V gene, the CDR1 and CDR2 loops are SGHRS and YFSETQ. The input for sequencing was PBMCs from blood, taken less than 22 months after vaccination. The TCR originated in a man in his fifties or sixties who received an inactivated influenza vaccine. Donor details come from another sample of the same person, matched by shared clones. Rearrangement joined TRBV5-1 to TRBJ2-3, with TRBD2 matching 11 junction bases. Here the CDR3 is given as CASRGLAGGFTDTQYF. The DNA sequence is TGCGCCAGCAGAGGTCTAGCGGGAGGCTTCACAGATACGCAGTATTTT.